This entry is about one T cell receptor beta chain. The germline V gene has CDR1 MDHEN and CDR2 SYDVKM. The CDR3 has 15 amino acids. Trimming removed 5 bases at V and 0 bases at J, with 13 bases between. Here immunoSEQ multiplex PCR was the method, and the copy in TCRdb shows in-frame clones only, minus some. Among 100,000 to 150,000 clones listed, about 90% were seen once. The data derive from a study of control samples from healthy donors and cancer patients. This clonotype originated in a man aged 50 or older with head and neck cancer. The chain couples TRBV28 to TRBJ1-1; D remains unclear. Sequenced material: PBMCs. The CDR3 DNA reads TGTGCCAGCAGTCATTTCGCTGAGATGAACACTGAAGCTTTCTTT. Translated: CASSHFAEMNTEAFF.